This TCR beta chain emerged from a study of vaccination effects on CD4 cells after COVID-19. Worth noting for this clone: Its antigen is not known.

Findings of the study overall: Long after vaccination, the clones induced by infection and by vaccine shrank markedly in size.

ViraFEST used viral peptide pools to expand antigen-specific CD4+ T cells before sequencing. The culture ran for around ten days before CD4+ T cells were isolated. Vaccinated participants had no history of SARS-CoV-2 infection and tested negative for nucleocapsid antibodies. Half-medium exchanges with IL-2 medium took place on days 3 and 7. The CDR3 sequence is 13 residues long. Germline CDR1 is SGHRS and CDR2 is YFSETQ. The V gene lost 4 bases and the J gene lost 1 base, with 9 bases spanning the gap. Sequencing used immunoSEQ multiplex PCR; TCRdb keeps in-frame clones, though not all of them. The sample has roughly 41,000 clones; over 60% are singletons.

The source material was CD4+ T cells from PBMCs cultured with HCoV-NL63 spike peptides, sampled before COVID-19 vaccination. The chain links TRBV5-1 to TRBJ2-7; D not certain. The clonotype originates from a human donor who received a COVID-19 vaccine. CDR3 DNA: TGCGCCAGCAGCCCGGAAGGGTCCTACGAGCAGTACGTC. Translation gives CASSPEGSYEQYV.